The present entry profiles one T cell receptor (beta chain) with its context. Its antigen remains unknown. This sample was included in a study of cytomegalovirus exposure and HLA in healthy donors. 60 Vbeta and 13 Jbeta primers were used in PCR. Assay used: immunoSEQ multiplex PCR; TCRdb lists only in-frame clones, some missing. The data hold about 150,000 clones, with just under 75% observed a single time. Study-wide points: It has been reported that TCR beta sequences accurately predicted the HLA-A and HLA-B alleles of most subjects. Researchers reported in a later analysis that a missense DCLRE1C variant was tied to TCR beta V- and J-gene trimming.

Sequencing was performed on PBMCs. This TCR was recovered from a woman aged 18-30 years in good health and CMV-seronegative.

The CDR3 is CASSVDGGPGGTEAFF. The CDR3 DNA reads as TGTGCCAGCAGCGTAGACGGGGGACCAGGTGGGACTGAAGCTTTCTTT. The rearrangement links TRBV9 to TRBJ1-1; TRBD1 is a possible D gene (5 bases). CDR1 and CDR2 (germline): SGDLS, YYNGEE. V lost 0 bases, J lost 5 bases, and 17 bases lay in between. This CDR3 has 16 amino acids.